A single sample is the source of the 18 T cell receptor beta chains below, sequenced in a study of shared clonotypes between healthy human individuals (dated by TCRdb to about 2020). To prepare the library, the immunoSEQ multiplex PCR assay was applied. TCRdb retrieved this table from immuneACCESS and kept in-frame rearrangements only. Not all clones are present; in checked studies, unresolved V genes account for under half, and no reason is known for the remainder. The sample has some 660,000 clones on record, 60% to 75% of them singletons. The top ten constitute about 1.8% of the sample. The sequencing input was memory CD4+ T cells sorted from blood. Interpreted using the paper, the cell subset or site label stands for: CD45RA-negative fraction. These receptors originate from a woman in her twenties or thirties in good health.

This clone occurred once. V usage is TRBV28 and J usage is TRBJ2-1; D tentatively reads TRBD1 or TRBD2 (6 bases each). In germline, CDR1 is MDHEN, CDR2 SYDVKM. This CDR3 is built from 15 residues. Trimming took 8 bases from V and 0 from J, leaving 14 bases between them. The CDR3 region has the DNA TGTGCCAGCGAGGGGGGAGAATCCTCCTACAATGAGCAGTTCTTC. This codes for CASEGGESSYNEQFF.

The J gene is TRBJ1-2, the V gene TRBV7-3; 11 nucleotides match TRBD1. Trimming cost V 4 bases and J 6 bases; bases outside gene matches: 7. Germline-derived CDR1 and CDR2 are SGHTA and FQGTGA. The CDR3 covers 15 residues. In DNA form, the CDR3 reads TGTGCCAGCAGCTCCGGGACAGGGGGACCCCATGGCTACACCTTC. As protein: CASSSGTGGPHGYTF.

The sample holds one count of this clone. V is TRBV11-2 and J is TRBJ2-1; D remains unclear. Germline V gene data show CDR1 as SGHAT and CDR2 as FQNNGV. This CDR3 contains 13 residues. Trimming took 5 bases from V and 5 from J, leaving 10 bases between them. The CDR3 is CASSRTDDNEQFF. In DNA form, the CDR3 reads TGTGCCAGCAGCCGGACGGATGACAATGAGCAGTTCTTC.

The CDR3: CASTQTGGWDTQYF. The CDR3 bases are TGTGCCAGTACCCAGACAGGGGGCTGGGATACGCAGTATTTT. The rearrangement links TRBV19 to TRBJ2-3; 10 bases fit TRBD1. Trimming cost V 7 bases and J 6 bases; bases outside gene matches: 7. The CDR3 loop spans 14 amino acids. Germline V gives CDR1 LNHDA, CDR2 SQIVND (reference sequence). Based on the CDR3 plus reference TRBV19 and TRBJ2-3, the full variable domain is DGGITQSPKYLFRKEGQNVTLSCEQNLNHDAMYWYRQDPGQGLRLIYYSQIVNDFQKGDIAEGYSVSREKKESFPLTVTSAQKNPTAFYLCASTQTGGWDTQYFGPGTRLTVL.

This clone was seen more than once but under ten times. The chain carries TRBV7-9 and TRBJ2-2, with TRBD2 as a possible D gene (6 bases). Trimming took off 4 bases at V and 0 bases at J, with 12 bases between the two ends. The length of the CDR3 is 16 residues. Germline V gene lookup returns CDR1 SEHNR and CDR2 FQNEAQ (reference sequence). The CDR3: CASSSVGLSNTGELFF. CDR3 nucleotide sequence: TGTGCCAGCAGCTCGGTGGGACTCTCGAACACCGGGGAGCTGTTTTTT.

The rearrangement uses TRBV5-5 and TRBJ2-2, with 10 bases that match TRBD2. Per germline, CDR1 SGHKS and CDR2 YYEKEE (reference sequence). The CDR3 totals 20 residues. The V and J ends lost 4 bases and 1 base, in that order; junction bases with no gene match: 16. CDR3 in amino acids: CASSPRPPLAGSQNTGELFF. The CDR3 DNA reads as TGTGCCAGCAGCCCGCGGCCCCCACTAGCGGGATCACAGAACACCGGGGAGCTGTTTTTT.

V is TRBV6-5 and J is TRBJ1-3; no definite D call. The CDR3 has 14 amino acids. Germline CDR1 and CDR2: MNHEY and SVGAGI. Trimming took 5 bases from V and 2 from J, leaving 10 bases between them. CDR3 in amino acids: CASSELSPGNTIYF. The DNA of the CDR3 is TGTGCCAGCAGTGAATTGAGCCCTGGAAACACCATATATTTT.

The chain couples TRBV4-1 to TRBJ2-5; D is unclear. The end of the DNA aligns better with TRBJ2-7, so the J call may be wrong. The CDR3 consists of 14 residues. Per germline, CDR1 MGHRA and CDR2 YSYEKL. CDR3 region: CASSQVLISYEQYF. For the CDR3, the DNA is TGCGCCAGCAGCCAAGTTTTAATCTCTTACGAGCAGTACTTC.

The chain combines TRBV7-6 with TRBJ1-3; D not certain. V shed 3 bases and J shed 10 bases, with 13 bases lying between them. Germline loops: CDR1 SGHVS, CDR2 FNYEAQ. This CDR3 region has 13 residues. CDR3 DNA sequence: TGTGCCAGCAGCTTGGGCCCGGTGGGTACCATATATTTT. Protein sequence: CASSLGPVGTIYF.

The CDR3 loop is CASSYRQGAHYGYTF. The CDR3 bases are TGTGCCAGCAGTTACCGCCAGGGGGCACACTATGGCTACACCTTC. This chain uses TRBV6-6 with TRBJ1-2; the match to TRBD1 covers 8 bases. Losses at the gene ends were 2 bases for V and 3 bases for J; bases not matched to a gene: 5. Germline V gene data show CDR1 as MNHNY and CDR2 as SVGAGI (reference sequence). The CDR3 loop spans 15 amino acids.

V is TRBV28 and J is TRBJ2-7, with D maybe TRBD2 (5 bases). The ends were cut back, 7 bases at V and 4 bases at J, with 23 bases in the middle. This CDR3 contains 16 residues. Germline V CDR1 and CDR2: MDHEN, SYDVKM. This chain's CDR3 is CASIQFRERNTYEQYF. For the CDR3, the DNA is TGTGCCAGCATCCAATTCCGAGAGCGGAATACATACGAGCAGTACTTC.

This CDR3 is CASSLRQGEKLFF. Here the CDR3 DNA reads TGCGCCAGCAGCCTCCGACAGGGCGAAAAACTGTTTTTT. J is TRBJ1-4 and V is TRBV5-1; 7 bases line up with TRBD1. J gave up 8 bases and V 4 bases, and 5 bases lay outside the gene matches. The CDR3 has 13 amino acids. From germline, CDR1 is SGHRS and CDR2 YFSETQ.

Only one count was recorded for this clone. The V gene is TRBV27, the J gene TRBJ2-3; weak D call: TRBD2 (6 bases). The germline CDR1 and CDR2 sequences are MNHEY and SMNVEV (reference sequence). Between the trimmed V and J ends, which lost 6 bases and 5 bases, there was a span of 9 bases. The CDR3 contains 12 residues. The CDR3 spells CASRDGGDTQYF. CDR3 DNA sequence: TGTGCCAGCAGAGACGGGGGAGATACGCAGTATTTT.

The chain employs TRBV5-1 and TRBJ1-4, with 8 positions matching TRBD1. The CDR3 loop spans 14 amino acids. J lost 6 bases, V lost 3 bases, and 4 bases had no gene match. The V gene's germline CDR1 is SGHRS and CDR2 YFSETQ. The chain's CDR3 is CASSSGQVDEKLFF. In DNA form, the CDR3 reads TGCGCCAGCAGCTCGGGACAGGTGGATGAAAAACTGTTTTTT.

The CDR3, as DNA: TGTGCCAGCAGTAAGCAGGGTGAGGCGAAGACCCAGTACTTC. Translating gives CASSKQGEAKTQYF. The J gene is TRBJ2-5, the V gene TRBV28, with D maybe TRBD1 (5 bases). CDR1 is MDHEN and CDR2 is SYDVKM in the germline V gene. CDR3 length: 14 residues. V lost 5 bases to trimming and J lost 6 bases, with 16 bases between them.

The CDR3 region is CASSESSGTGVTFF. CDR3 in DNA: TGCGCCAGCAGTGAGTCTTCCGGGACAGGAGTGACTTTCTTT. The chain employs TRBV10-2 and TRBJ1-1; the match to TRBD1 covers 8 bases. CDR1 and CDR2 (germline): WSHSY, SAAADI. V lost 0 bases, J lost 12 bases, and 9 bases stayed unmatched. The CDR3 covers 14 residues.

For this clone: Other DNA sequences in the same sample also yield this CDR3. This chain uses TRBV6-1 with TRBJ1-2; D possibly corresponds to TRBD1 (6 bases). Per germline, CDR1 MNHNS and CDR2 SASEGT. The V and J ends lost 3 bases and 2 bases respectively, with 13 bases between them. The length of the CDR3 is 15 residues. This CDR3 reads CASSESPTGNYGYTF. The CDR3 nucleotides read TGTGCCAGCAGTGAGTCCCCTACAGGGAACTATGGCTACACCTTC.

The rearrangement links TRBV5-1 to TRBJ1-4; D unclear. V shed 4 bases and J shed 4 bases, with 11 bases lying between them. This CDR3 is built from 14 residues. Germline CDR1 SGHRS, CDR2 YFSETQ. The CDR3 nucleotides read TGCGCCAGCAGCCCAAGGGTAGATAATGAAAAACTGTTTTTT. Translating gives CASSPRVDNEKLFF.